One and the same sample provided the 2 T cell receptor beta chains below, sequenced in a study. TCRdb called the RT-PCR reads again in MiXCR, with one record for every CDR3 protein. The table includes about 700,000 distinct CDR3 sequences, around 14% detected once. The sample taken for sequencing was memory CD4+ T cells from blood. The receptors derive from a female donor in good health, serving as a healthy control.

J is TRBJ1-5 and V is TRBV6-2 or TRBV6-3; D uncertain. This CDR3 has 12 residues. The V and J ends lost 6 bases and 4 bases respectively, with 7 bases between them. CDR1 is MNHEY and CDR2 is SVGEGT in the germline V gene. CDR3 nucleotide sequence: TGTGCCAGCAGGGACGTGAATCAGCCCCAGCATTTT. It codes for CASRDVNQPQHF.

The CDR3 DNA reads as TGCGCCAGCAGCCAAGTTGGGAGCCGGCGGCCCCAAGAGACCCAGTACTTC. Translating gives CASSQVGSRRPQETQYF. This chain links TRBV4-3 with TRBJ2-5, with a weak D call TRBD2 (5 bases). With 1 base removed from V and 1 base from J, the gap between germline ends came to 16 bases. The CDR3 runs 17 residues. CDR1 is LGHNA and CDR2 is YSLEER in the germline V gene.